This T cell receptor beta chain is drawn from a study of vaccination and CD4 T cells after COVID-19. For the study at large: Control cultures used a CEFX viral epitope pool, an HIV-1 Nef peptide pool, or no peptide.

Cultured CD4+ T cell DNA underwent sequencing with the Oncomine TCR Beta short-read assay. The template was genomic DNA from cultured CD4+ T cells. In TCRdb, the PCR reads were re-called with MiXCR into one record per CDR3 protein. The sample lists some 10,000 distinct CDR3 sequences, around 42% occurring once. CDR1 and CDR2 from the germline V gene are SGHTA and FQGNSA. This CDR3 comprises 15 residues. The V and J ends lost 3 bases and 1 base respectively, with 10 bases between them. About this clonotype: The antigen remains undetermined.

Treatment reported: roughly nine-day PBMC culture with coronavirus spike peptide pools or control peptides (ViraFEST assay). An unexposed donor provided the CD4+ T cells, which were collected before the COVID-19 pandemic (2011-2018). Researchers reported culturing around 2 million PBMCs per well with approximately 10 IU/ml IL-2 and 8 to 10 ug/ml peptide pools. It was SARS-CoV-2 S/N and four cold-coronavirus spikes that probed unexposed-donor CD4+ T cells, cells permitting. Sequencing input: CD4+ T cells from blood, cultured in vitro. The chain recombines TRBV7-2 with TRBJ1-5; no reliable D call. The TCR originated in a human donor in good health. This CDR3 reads CASSFAGNSNQPQHF. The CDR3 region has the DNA TGTGCCAGCAGCTTTGCGGGGAACAGCAATCAGCCCCAGCATTTT.